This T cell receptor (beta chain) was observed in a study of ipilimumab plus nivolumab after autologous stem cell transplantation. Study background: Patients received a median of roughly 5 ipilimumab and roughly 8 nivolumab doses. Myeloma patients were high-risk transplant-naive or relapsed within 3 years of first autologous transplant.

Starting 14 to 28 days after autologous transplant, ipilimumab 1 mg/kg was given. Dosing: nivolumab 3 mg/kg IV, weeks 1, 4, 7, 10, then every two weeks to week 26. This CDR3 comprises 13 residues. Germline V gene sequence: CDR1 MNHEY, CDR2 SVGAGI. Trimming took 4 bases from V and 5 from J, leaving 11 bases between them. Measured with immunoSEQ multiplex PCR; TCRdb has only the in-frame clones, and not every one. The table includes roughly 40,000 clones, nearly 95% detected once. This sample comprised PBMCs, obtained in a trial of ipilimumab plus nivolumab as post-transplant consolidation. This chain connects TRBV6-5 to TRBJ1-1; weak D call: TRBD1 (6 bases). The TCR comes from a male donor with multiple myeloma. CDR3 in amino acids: CASSSQGQTEAFF. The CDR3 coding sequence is TGTGCCAGCAGTTCGCAGGGGCAGACTGAAGCTTTCTTT.